The clone carrying this T cell receptor beta chain was observed at least ten times. Its antigen remains unknown. Unique molecular identifiers were present on the cDNA, which also gained a universal primer site by template switching. TCRdb analysed the 5' RACE reads with MiXCR anew, one entry per CDR3 protein. In the table there are under 1 million distinct CDR3 sequences, about 12% of which are singletons. Germline CDR1 reads ENHRY; CDR2 reads SYGVKD. V shed 2 bases and J shed 0 bases, with 12 bases lying between them. The CDR3 has 16 amino acids. This sample stems from a study of identical twins. General study findings and limits: Sharing of beta out-of-frame sequences by twins showed a weaker excess.

The sample was also reused in another study, on yellow fever vaccine responses in identical twins.

This TCR was recovered from a woman aged 18-30 years in good health. Sequencing was carried out using PBMCs. The rearrangement uses TRBV10-3 and TRBJ2-3; D may correspond to TRBD1 or TRBD2 (5 bases each). The CDR3 region has the DNA TGTGCCATCAGTGAGCGGTCGGGGCTTAGCACAGATACGCAGTATTTT. Protein product: CAISERSGLSTDTQYF.